This T cell receptor beta chain is drawn from a study of molecular identifiers for immune sequencing clone quantification. Germline V lookup: CDR1 SGHDT, CDR2 YYEEEE. CDR3 length equals 14 residues. V was clipped by 4 bases and J by 5 bases, with 15 bases between them. MiXCR was run by TCRdb on the PCR reads, yielding one entry per CDR3 protein. The data contain just under 20,000 distinct CDR3 sequences, about a fifth of them singletons. This clonotype is medium-sized (0.01 to 0.1%) within its sample. This sequence joins TRBV5-6 and TRBJ2-5, with D perhaps being TRBD1 or TRBD2 (5 bases each). The material sequenced was naive CD8+ T cells from blood, with Jurkat cell RNA spiked in. Subset noted: FACS-sorted CD8+CD4-CCR7+CD45RA+ naive T cells. This TCR derives from a human donor in good health. Some libraries in this study had Jurkat cell RNA spiked in. The CDR3 loop reads CASSLLIWGETQYF. The CDR3 DNA reads TGTGCCAGCAGCCTCCTCATATGGGGGGAGACCCAGTACTTC.